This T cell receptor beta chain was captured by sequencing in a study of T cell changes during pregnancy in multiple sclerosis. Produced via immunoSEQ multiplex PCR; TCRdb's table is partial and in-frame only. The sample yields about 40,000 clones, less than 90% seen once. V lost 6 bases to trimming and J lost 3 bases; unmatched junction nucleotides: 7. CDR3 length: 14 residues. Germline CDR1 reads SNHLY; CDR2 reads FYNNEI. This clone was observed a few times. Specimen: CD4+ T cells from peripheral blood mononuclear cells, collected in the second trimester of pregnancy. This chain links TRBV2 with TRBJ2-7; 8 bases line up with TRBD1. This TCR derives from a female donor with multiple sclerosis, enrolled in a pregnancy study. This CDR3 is CASRNGQGLYEQYF. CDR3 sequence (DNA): TGTGCCAGCAGAAATGGACAGGGACTCTACGAGCAGTACTTC.